The next 21 T cell receptor beta chains were all read from a single sample in a study of T cells in Graves' hyperthyroidism and ophthalmopathy. Template material for amplifying TCR beta CDR3 regions consisted of RNA transcripts. With the HTBI primer set, the TCR CDR3 went through a first round of RT-PCR. Each CDR3 protein gets one entry after TCRdb re-called the multiplex PCR reads with MiXCR. The sample contains over 700,000 distinct CDR3 sequences, about a third of which appear only once. The material sequenced was blood. The receptors here all came from a woman aged 35 to 49 with Graves' hyperthyroidism.

This clonotype was counted only a few times. One end of the junction is discordant with germline, which a read error may explain. The chain recombines TRBV10-3 with TRBJ1-5; 9 bases agree with TRBD1. CDR1 and CDR2 from the germline V gene are ENHRY and SYGVKD. The length of the CDR3 is 16 residues. As DNA, the CDR3 is TGTGCCAGCAGTGAAGTCACAACAGGGGGCGGTCAGCCCCAGCATTTT. Translating it yields CASSEVTTGGGQPQHF.

This chain uses TRBV5-1 with TRBJ2-5; the D is unclear. Between the trimmed V and J ends, which lost 0 bases and 4 bases, there was a span of 7 bases. CDR1 SGHRS and CDR2 YFSETQ come from the germline V gene. CDR3 length: 13 residues. The DNA for the CDR3 is TGCGCCAGCAGCTTGGAAGGCCTAGAGACCCAGTACTTC. It encodes CASSLEGLETQYF.

This clonotype was observed a handful of times. The chain couples TRBV19 to TRBJ1-1, with 10 bases identical to TRBD1. The germline V gene has CDR1 LNHDA and CDR2 SQIVND (reference sequence). Losses at the gene ends were 5 bases for V and 4 bases for J; bases not matched to a gene: 4. This CDR3 spans 14 amino acids. The CDR3 reads CASSLGQGFTEAFF. CDR3 DNA: TGTGCCAGTAGTCTGGGACAGGGGTTCACTGAAGCTTTCTTT.

In this sample, this clonotype turned up many times. The V and J genes are TRBV20-1 and TRBJ1-2; 9 nucleotides agree with TRBD1. CDR1 and CDR2 from the germline V gene are DFQATT and SNEGSKA (reference sequence). The CDR3 totals 15 residues. With 3 bases clipped from V and 2 bases from J, the junction kept 7 bases outside the gene matches. CDR3: CSASPLGTGNYGYTF. CDR3 DNA: TGCAGTGCTAGCCCGCTGGGGACAGGGAACTATGGCTACACCTTC.

This clonotype was picked up many times. This sequence joins TRBV10-2 and TRBJ2-5; 7 bases map to TRBD1. Trimming took 2 bases from V and 1 from J; bases not matched to a gene: 1. There are 14 residues in the CDR3. Per the germline V gene, CDR1 is WSHSY and CDR2 is SAAADI. The CDR3 coding sequence is TGCGCCAGCAGTGAGGGGACAGTCCAAGAGACCCAGTACTTC. Its protein is CASSEGTVQETQYF.

The rearrangement links TRBV7-2 to TRBJ2-2, with unresolved D. This CDR3 comprises 15 residues. The V end was cut by 4 bases, the J end by 4 bases, with 13 bases between. The germline CDR1 and CDR2 sequences are SGHTA and FQGNSA. The CDR3 loop is CASSSPSRSTGELFF. Written as DNA, the CDR3 is TGTGCCAGCAGCTCGCCTTCCAGGAGCACCGGGGAGCTGTTTTTT.

The chain has TRBV27 and TRBJ1-5; 7 nucleotides agree with TRBD1. Germline CDR1 and CDR2: MNHEY and SMNVEV (reference sequence). This CDR3 comprises 13 residues. The junction had 3 bases not matched to a gene; V was cut back by 5 bases and J by 5 bases. The DNA for the CDR3 is TGTGCCAGCAGTAAGGGGGCCCATCAGCCCCAGCATTTT. Translated, it gives CASSKGAHQPQHF.

As for this clonotype: It is likely a read error, because the conserved phenylalanine at the end of the CDR3 is missing. It is unclear where the CDR3 begins or ends on the DNA, so no DNA is shown, and the CDR3 is as TCRdb lists it. The rearrangement uses TRBV7-2 and TRBJ2-5; TRBD1, the table's D call, lacks a check against the DNA. Termini included, the CDR3 measures 8 amino acids. The V gene's germline CDR1 is SGHTA and CDR2 FQGNSA. The CDR3 reads CASSAQPP.

The genes are TRBV15 and TRBJ2-2, with D possibly being TRBD2 (6 bases). V was cut by 1 base and J by 4 bases, with 16 bases left in between. The CDR3 loop spans 17 amino acids. Germline-derived CDR1 and CDR2 are LNHNV and YYDKDF (reference sequence). The CDR3 region is CATSRALAEGRTGELFF. The CDR3 DNA is TGTGCCACCAGCAGAGCCTTAGCGGAGGGGCGCACCGGGGAGCTGTTTTTT.

V gene TRBV12-3 or TRBV12-4 combines with J gene TRBJ1-4, with D perhaps TRBD1 (6 bases). This CDR3 is 12 amino acids long. Trimming removed 5 bases from V and 10 bases from J, with 11 bases in between. The CDR3 region is CASSTGQLKLFF. Here the CDR3 DNA reads TGTGCCAGCAGTACCGGACAGTTAAAACTGTTTTTT.

A remark on this clonotype: A much larger clone differs from this one at a single base, so this may be a read error. The V gene is TRBV12-3 or TRBV12-4, the J gene TRBJ1-2, with a weak D call TRBD1 (6 bases). CDR3 size: 13 residues. Trimming took off 7 bases at V and 7 bases at J, with 16 bases between the two ends. The CDR3 reads CASTPDRISGYTF. CDR3 in DNA: TGTGCCAGCACCCCCGACAGGATCAGTGGCTACACCTTC.

In its sample, this clonotype was seen a few times. The J gene is TRBJ2-5, the V gene TRBV4-2, with D tentatively TRBD1 or TRBD2 (5 bases each). The V end was cut by 4 bases, the J end by 2 bases, with 20 bases between. The germline CDR1 and CDR2 sequences are LGHNA and YNFKEQ. CDR3 length equals 17 residues. CDR3 DNA: TGTGCCAGCAGCCTGACTATAGGGGTGTTAGGGCAAGAGACCCAGTACTTC. Its protein is CASSLTIGVLGQETQYF.

The table lists this clonotype with many counts. The J gene is TRBJ1-2, the V gene TRBV7-9; tentative D call: TRBD1 (6 bases). This CDR3 region has 18 residues. Trimming left V 2 bases short and J 2 bases short, with 21 bases between. The V gene's germline CDR1 is SEHNR and CDR2 FQNEAQ (reference sequence). The CDR3 reads CASSLNGLGQLLNYGYTF. The CDR3 DNA follows: TGTGCCAGCAGCTTAAACGGTCTAGGACAGCTCTTAAACTATGGCTACACCTTC.

This clonotype was observed many times. The chain carries TRBV29-1 and TRBJ1-1, with D tentatively TRBD1 (5 bases). Germline values: CDR1 SQVTM, CDR2 ANQGSEA. V was cut by 4 bases and J by 1 base, with 19 bases left in between. CDR3 length equals 16 residues. The CDR3 sequence: CSVVGLGGTTNTEAFF. As DNA, the CDR3 is TGCAGCGTTGTGGGGCTGGGAGGGACGACGAACACTGAAGCTTTCTTT.

This clonotype turned up a few times. V usage is TRBV7-9 and J usage is TRBJ2-5; unclear D gene. V lost 5 bases, J lost 4 bases, and 11 bases lay in between. Germline V gene sequence: CDR1 SEHNR, CDR2 FQNEAQ (reference sequence). The CDR3 consists of 13 residues. The chain's CDR3 is CASSHGRTETQYF. The CDR3 DNA follows: TGTGCCAGCAGCCACGGAAGGACAGAGACCCAGTACTTC.

In the case of this clonotype: Just one base apart from a much larger clone, this may be a read error. The chain is built from TRBV10-3 and TRBJ1-5; TRBD1 agrees at 8 bases. The CDR3 consists of 16 residues. CDR1 and CDR2 (germline): ENHRY, SYGVKD. The CDR3 coding sequence is TGTGCCAGCAGTGCCACGGACAGGGTGGGCAATCAGCCCCAGCATTTT. Its translation: CASSATDRVGNQPQHF.

This clonotype has a handful of counts. J is TRBJ2-2 and V is TRBV10-2; 14 bases agree with TRBD2. J lost 7 bases, V lost 2 bases, and 6 bases had no gene match. Germline values: CDR1 WSHSY, CDR2 SAAADI. There are 17 residues in the CDR3. The CDR3, as DNA: TGCGCCAGCAGTGAGGGGGGACTAGCGGGAGTTCACGGGGAGCTGTTTTTT. The encoded protein is CASSEGGLAGVHGELFF.

This clonotype was counted a few times. V gene TRBV6-5 combines with J gene TRBJ1-5, with D uncertain. The germline gives CDR1 MNHEY, CDR2 SVGAGI. This CDR3 has 15 amino acids. V shed 6 bases and J shed 2 bases, with 14 bases lying between them. The CDR3 nucleotides are TGTGCCAGCAGCCCGACGGACGGACGCAATCAGCCCCAGCATTTT. This codes for CASSPTDGRNQPQHF.

The chain links TRBV6-5 to TRBJ2-7, with TRBD1 identical over 7 bases. The CDR3 is made up of 16 amino acids. Trimming removed 6 bases from V and 5 bases from J; junction bases left unmatched: 16. Germline lookup yields CDR1 MNHEY and CDR2 SVGAGI. CDR3 region: CASSYMDRTSFHEQYF. The DNA for the CDR3 is TGTGCCAGCAGCTACATGGACAGGACCTCCTTCCACGAGCAGTACTTC.

A few counts support this clonotype. This CDR3 is CASSLHRTSRETQYF. CDR3 DNA: TGTGCCAGCAGCTTACACCGGACTAGCCGGGAGACCCAGTACTTC. The V call is TRBV11-1, the J call TRBJ2-5, with TRBD2 identical over 8 bases. V was pared by 2 bases and J by 5 bases, with 7 bases of the junction left unmatched. The germline V gene encodes CDR1 SGHAT and CDR2 FQDESV (reference sequence). The CDR3 runs 15 residues.

The rearrangement links TRBV7-3 to TRBJ1-4; 7 nucleotides line up with TRBD1. The CDR3 sequence is 16 residues long. Germline values: CDR1 SGHTA, CDR2 FQGTGA. V dropped 5 bases and J dropped 7; count of bases not matched to a gene: 13. The CDR3 coding sequence is TGTGCCAGCAGCAGGTCAGACAGGGAAGAGGGTGAAAAACTGTTTTTT. It yields the protein CASSRSDREEGEKLFF.